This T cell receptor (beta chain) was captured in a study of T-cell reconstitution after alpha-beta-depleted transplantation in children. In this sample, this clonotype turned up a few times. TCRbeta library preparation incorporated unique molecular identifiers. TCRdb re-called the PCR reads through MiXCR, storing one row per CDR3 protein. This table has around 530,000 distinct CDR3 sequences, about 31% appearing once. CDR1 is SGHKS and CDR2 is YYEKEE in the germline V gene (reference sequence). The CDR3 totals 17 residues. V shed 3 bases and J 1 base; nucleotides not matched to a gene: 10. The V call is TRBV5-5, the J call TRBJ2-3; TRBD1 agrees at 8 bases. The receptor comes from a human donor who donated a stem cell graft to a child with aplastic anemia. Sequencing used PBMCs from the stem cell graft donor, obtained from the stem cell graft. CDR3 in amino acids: CASSWVYRGTGTDTQYF. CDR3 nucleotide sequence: TGTGCCAGCAGCTGGGTGTACAGGGGGACGGGCACAGATACGCAGTATTTT.